These 18 T cell receptor beta chains share one sample of origin, sequenced in a study of preoperative IRX-2 immunotherapy in early breast cancer. As to treatment: preoperative locoregional IRX-2 cytokine immunotherapy. Clones were sequenced by immunoSEQ multiplex PCR, and TCRdb holds only the in-frame ones, with some missing. The sample comprises some 30,000 clones, approximately 89% of which are singletons, and less than 2% rests with the top ten. Sequenced material: tumor tissue, taken after IRX-2 immunotherapy. All receptors come from a human donor with breast cancer.

This rearrangement joins TRBV18 to TRBJ1-1, with no clear D. Trimming cost V 2 bases and J 1 base, with 5 bases left between them. Germline V lookup: CDR1 KGHSH, CDR2 LQKENI. The CDR3 is 13 amino acids. The CDR3: CASSPLQNTEAFF. In nucleotides, the CDR3 is TGTGCCAGCTCACCATTGCAGAACACTGAAGCTTTCTTT.

The chain combines TRBV6-8 with TRBJ2-1; 9 bases line up with TRBD1. V lost 7 bases to trimming and J lost 0 bases; unmatched junction nucleotides: 7. The CDR3 contains 16 residues. Germline CDR1 reads MNHGY; CDR2 reads SAAAGT. CDR3 nucleotide sequence: TGTGCCAGCACCGCTTTGACAGGGGGCTCCTACAATGAGCAGTTCTTC. This sequence encodes CASTALTGGSYNEQFF.

This clone occurred once. This rearrangement joins TRBV6-8 to TRBJ2-1, with 7 bases matching TRBD2. From germline, CDR1 is MNHGY and CDR2 SAAAGT. The trim removed 8 bases at V and 5 bases at J, leaving 12 bases unmatched. This CDR3 has 15 amino acids. The CDR3: CASRPPRDYHNEQFF. The CDR3, as DNA: TGTGCCAGCCGTCCACCCCGGGACTACCACAATGAGCAGTTCTTC.

V usage is TRBV28 and J usage is TRBJ1-4, with a tentative D call TRBD1 (5 bases). Germline V gives CDR1 MDHEN, CDR2 SYDVKM. Trimming removed 7 bases from V and 8 bases from J, with 17 bases in between. The CDR3 totals 14 residues. The CDR3 DNA follows: TGTGCCAGCACCCTGACGCCCCAGGGAGAAAAACTGTTTTTT. Residues: CASTLTPQGEKLFF. Supplemented by reference TRBV28 and TRBJ1-4, the full variable domain reads DVKVTQSSRYLVKRTGEKVFLECVQDMDHENMFWYRQDPGLGLRLIYFSYDVKMKEKGDIPEGYSVSREKKERFSLILESASTNQTSMYLCASTLTPQGEKLFFGSGTQLSVL.

The rearrangement uses TRBV6-8 and TRBJ1-1; D is perhaps TRBD1 (5 bases). Looked up from germline, CDR1 is MNHGY and CDR2 is SAAAGT. The CDR3 extends over 15 amino acids. The V end was cut by 4 bases, the J end by 4 bases, with 16 bases between. This CDR3 is CASSSRTIRGTEAFF. CDR3 DNA sequence: TGTGCCAGCAGTTCCCGAACGATTAGGGGCACTGAAGCTTTCTTT.

The chain uses TRBV19 and TRBJ1-2; tentative D call: TRBD1 (5 bases). The CDR3 runs to 15 residues. Looked up from germline, CDR1 is LNHDA and CDR2 is SQIVND (reference sequence). V was cut by 9 bases and J by 0 bases, with 17 bases left in between. CDR3 nucleotide sequence: TGTGCCAGCCAGATTCAGGGTGCAGCTAACTATGGCTACACCTTC. It specifies CASQIQGAANYGYTF.

The V gene is TRBV11-3, the J gene TRBJ1-1; TRBD1 agrees at 7 bases. Germline V lookup: CDR1 SGHNT, CDR2 YENEEA. The V segment lost 5 bases and the J segment 4 bases; nucleotides outside the gene matches: 10. The CDR3 is made up of 15 amino acids. The CDR3 sequence is CASSRQGGSLTEAFF. CDR3 DNA: TGTGCCAGCAGCCGACAAGGGGGCTCACTCACTGAAGCTTTCTTT.

This chain joins TRBV7-7 and TRBJ2-7; maybe TRBD2 (6 bases). This CDR3 region has 15 residues. Germline lookup yields CDR1 SSHAT and CDR2 FNYEAQ (reference sequence). Trimming removed 5 bases from V and 1 base from J, with 15 bases in between. CDR3 sequence: CASSPGSGFSYEQYV. In DNA form, the CDR3 reads TGTGCCAGCAGCCCCGGGAGCGGGTTTTCCTACGAGCAGTACGTC.

The chain has TRBV11-3 and TRBJ2-2; D ambiguous. The V gene lost 1 base and the J gene lost 2 bases, with 5 bases spanning the gap. CDR3 length: 14 amino acids. Germline assignment: CDR1 SGHNT and CDR2 YENEEA. The CDR3 DNA sequence: TGTGCCAGCAGCTTAGGGTCTAACACCGGGGAGCTGTTTTTT. Its translation is CASSLGSNTGELFF.

About this clone itself: The junction and the germline gene differ at one end; a read error may be behind it. This chain uses TRBV6-8 with TRBJ1-1; the match to TRBD1 covers 10 bases. Germline CDR1 and CDR2: MNHGY and SAAAGT. CDR3 length: 14 residues. The CDR3 sequence is CASTPGQGNAEAFF. The CDR3 DNA is TGTGCCAGCACCCCGGGACAGGGGAACGCTGAAGCTTTCTTT.

The genes are TRBV12-5 and TRBJ2-2, with D perhaps being TRBD1 or TRBD2 (5 bases each). This CDR3 is built from 16 residues. The germline gives CDR1 LGHNT, CDR2 FRNRAP. V lost 5 bases to trimming and J lost 4 bases, with 17 bases between them. Here the CDR3 DNA reads TGTGCTAGTGGTAACCCCGAGGGGCAAGTCACCGGGGAGCTGTTTTTT. It translates to CASGNPEGQVTGELFF.

This clone came up once. The chain links TRBV5-1 to TRBJ2-1; 8 nucleotides agree with TRBD2. Germline V lookup: CDR1 SGHRS, CDR2 YFSETQ. The CDR3 loop spans 14 amino acids. V trimming: 0 bases; J trimming: 8 bases; junction bases outside the gene matches: 4. The CDR3: CASSLVAGTDEQFF. For the CDR3, the DNA is TGCGCCAGCAGCTTGGTAGCGGGAACGGATGAGCAGTTCTTC.

V and J are TRBV6-8 and TRBJ2-1, with D possibly matching TRBD1 (6 bases). This CDR3 is built from 15 residues. The ends were cut back, 6 bases at V and 8 bases at J, with 20 bases in the middle. Germline values: CDR1 MNHGY, CDR2 SAAAGT. The CDR3 bases are TGTGCCAGCAGCTCGGCCGGGACAACAACCCATGAGCAGTTCTTC. Translating gives CASSSAGTTTHEQFF.

The rearrangement links TRBV6-8 to TRBJ1-5, with 9 bases that match TRBD1. The V segment lost 5 bases and the J segment 3 bases; nucleotides outside the gene matches: 5. Germline V gene data show CDR1 as MNHGY and CDR2 as SAAAGT. The CDR3 has 15 amino acids. Here the CDR3 DNA reads TGTGCCAGCAGTCCACAGGGGGCGAACAATCAGCCCCAGCATTTT. Translation gives CASSPQGANNQPQHF.

The chain uses TRBV7-1 and TRBJ1-5; 7 positions agree with TRBD1. TRBV7-1 is reported as an ORF; its role is uncertain. With V trimmed by 7 bases and J by 5 bases, 17 bases remained unmatched. CDR3 length: 17 amino acids. This CDR3 reads CASNFRPDREWDQPQHF. The CDR3 region has the DNA TGTGCCAGCAACTTTCGCCCAGACAGGGAGTGGGATCAGCCCCAGCATTTT.

The rearrangement links TRBV6-8 to TRBJ2-5, with D unresolved. The germline CDR1 and CDR2 sequences are MNHGY and SAAAGT. V was pared by 0 bases and J by 2 bases, with 4 bases between. The CDR3 totals 13 residues. The CDR3 loop is CASSYSWQETQYF. The CDR3 bases are TGTGCCAGCAGTTACTCGTGGCAAGAGACCCAGTACTTC.

V usage is TRBV6-8 and J usage is TRBJ1-2; D is ambiguous. Trimming pared 4 bases from V and 0 bases from J, leaving 12 bases between. The CDR3 sequence is 15 residues long. Germline values: CDR1 MNHGY, CDR2 SAAAGT. The CDR3: CASSLWGEANYGYTF. The CDR3 nucleotides are TGTGCCAGCAGTTTATGGGGAGAAGCTAACTATGGCTACACCTTC.

On this clone itself: One junction end disagrees with the germline gene, perhaps due to a read error. This chain connects TRBV6-8 to TRBJ2-2; 7 nucleotides match TRBD1. CDR1 is MNHGY, CDR2 SAAAGT, per germline. CDR3 length equals 14 residues. The CDR3 sequence: CAISTGQTTGELFF. The CDR3 DNA reads TGTGCCATCAGTACGGGACAGACCACCGGGGAGCTGTTTTTT.